This T cell receptor beta chain was identified in a study of shared clonotypes between healthy human individuals (TCRdb year 2020). In terms of the full investigation: A couple of women and a few men aged 18 to 49 years were included in the cohort. For each donor, CD4 naive and CD4 memory were each given three plates, CD8 naive was given two plates, and CD8 memory was given one plate. To estimate repertoire size and how much clonotype sharing occurs between individuals, the study deeply sequenced the blood TCR repertoires of five healthy adults. Libraries were prepared and TCR repertoires were sequenced by different laboratories using diverse techniques, in order to increase sequencing depth and limit assay-specific biases. Between about 0.94 and 8.9 billion PBMCs per donor were obtained by leukapheresis. Findings and caveats that apply to the study as a whole: Sampling was restricted to blood, and TCR repertoires in tissue are likely to differ from TCR repertoires in blood. The small number of donors limited the genetic and exposure-history diversity represented. Based on pairwise subsampling, the degree of clonotype sharing among donors was expected to be affected by sequencing depth. Naive subsets generally had larger estimated clonotype richness than memory subsets did. Sharing across a few donors was observed for around 4.8% of naive CD4, over 3% of naive CD8, roughly 2.4% of memory CD4, and about 0.39% of memory CD8 clonotypes. Clonotypes shared by all four sorted-subset donors showed higher generation probabilities than non-shared clonotypes. Even with the large sequencing depth, rarefaction of the sorted-subset datasets indicated that sequencing was incomplete.

The donors were healthy, HIV-negative adults who had no recently reported acute infections or vaccinations. All donors were Caucasian adults living in Nashville, Tennessee, USA. CD4+ T cells were enriched by magnetic negative selection; naive cells were then positively selected on CD45RA, and the negative fraction formed the memory subset. After blood collection by leukapheresis, PBMCs were isolated using Ficoll-Histopaque density gradient centrifugation and then cryopreserved in the vapor phase of liquid nitrogen. Analytical flow cytometry was used to check the purity and quantity of each magnetically sorted T cell population. Genomic DNA was isolated from each sorted fraction and quantified by UV absorbance on a Nanodrop 2000c. Details on this clone: Its specific antigen is unknown. No base qualities exist here, and no much larger clone lies one base off it.

Using the deep immunoSEQ assay, multiplex PCR amplified TCR CDR3 regions from genomic DNA. Extracted genomic DNA from each cell subset was distributed evenly across all wells of several immunoSEQ 96-well plates, and each plate was treated as a replicate. For sorted subsets, roughly 200 ng of genomic DNA, equivalent to 30,000 or so T cell genomes, went into each replicate PCR. The purified libraries were quantified using a Qubit 3.0 fluorometer, sized with a Bioanalyzer 2100, and then quantified again using the KAPA Library Quantification kit. Every immunoSEQ 96-well plate was sequenced on a dedicated single-read 150-cycle Illumina NextSeq 550 flow cell. The source study handled its data this way. Because the immunoSEQ output held only junctional sequences and lacked quality scores, the filtering could not match the filtering applied to full-length reads. To assign V/J genes and CDR3, sequences were annotated using PyIR, a Python wrapper for IgBLAST v1.9, with IMGT germline references. Reads were removed for weak V/J assignments (E-value above 1e-6), missing CDR3, stop codons, out-of-frame junctions, or ambiguous translated residues. V3J clonotypes were defined as sequences sharing the same inferred V gene, J gene, and CDR3 amino acid sequence. Percentage overlap between repertoires was computed as shared unique clonotypes divided by the size of the smaller repertoire. Three approaches were used to assess repertoire richness: RTK rarefaction, the Chao1 estimator, and Recon v2.1 estimates of unobserved clonotypes. Generation probabilities were computed with OLGA for all TCRbeta clonotypes obtained by the gDNA method from four donors. Drawn from immuneACCESS, this table holds only the in-frame rearrangements with V and J called that TCRdb kept. Clones are partly lost; checked studies trace under half to an unresolved V gene and leave the rest unexplained. V, J and clone size are those of that table, while D and trimming were read from the DNA. This sample lists 1.4 million or so clones; 98% were detected once. Around 0.38% of the sample lies in the top ten.

CDR1 KGHSH and CDR2 LQKENI are derived from the germline V gene. The CDR3 goes from the cysteine to the phenylalanine over 16 residues. This entry keeps only the CDR3 DNA: 48 bases, framed from base 1. Here V drops 3 bases and J drops 2 bases, and the junction holds 10 bases not matched to any gene. The material sequenced was naive CD4+ T cells sorted from blood. The sample's cell subset or site label, decoded: CD45RA+ positively selected. The V and J segments used are TRBV18 and TRBJ2-7; 7 bases in the junction line up with TRBD1. This TCR was recovered from a man aged 30 to 45 in good health. Read as DNA, the sequence is TGTGCCAGCTCACCTGCCGCCGGGACAGTAACCTACGAGCAGTACTTC. Its protein product is CASSPAAGTVTYEQYF.